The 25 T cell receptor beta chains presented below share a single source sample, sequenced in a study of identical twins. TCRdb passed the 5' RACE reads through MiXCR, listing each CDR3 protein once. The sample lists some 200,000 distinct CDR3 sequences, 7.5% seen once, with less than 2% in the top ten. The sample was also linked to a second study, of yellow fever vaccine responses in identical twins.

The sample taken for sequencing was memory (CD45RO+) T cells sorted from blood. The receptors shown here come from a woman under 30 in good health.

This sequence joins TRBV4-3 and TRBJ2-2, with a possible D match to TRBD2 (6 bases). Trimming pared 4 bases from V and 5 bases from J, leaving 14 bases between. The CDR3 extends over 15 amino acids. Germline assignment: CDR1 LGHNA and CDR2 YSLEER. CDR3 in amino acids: CASSRWAEGTGELFF. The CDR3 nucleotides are TGCGCCAGCAGCCGCTGGGCGGAGGGGACCGGGGAGCTGTTTTTT.

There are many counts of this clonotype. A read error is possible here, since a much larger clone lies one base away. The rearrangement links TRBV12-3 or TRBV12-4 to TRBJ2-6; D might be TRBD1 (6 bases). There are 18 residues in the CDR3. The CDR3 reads CARSFGGQRLSGANVLTF. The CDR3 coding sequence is TGTGCCCGCAGTTTCGGCGGACAGAGACTATCTGGGGCCAACGTCCTGACTTTC.

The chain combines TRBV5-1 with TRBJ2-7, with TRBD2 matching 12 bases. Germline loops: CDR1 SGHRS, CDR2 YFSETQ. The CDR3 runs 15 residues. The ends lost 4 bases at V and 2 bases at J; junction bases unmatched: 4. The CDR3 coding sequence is TGCGCCAGCAGCAAAGCTAGCGGGGGGGCCTACGAGCAGTACTTC. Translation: CASSKASGGAYEQYF.

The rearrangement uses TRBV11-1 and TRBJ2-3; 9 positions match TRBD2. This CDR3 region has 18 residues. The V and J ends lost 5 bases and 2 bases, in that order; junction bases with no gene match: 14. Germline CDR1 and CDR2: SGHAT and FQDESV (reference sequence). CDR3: CASSRKANSGGYTDTQYF. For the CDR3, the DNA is TGTGCCAGCAGCCGAAAAGCTAATAGCGGGGGCTACACAGATACGCAGTATTTT. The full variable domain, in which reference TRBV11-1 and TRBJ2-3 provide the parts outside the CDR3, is EAEVAQSPRYKITEKSQAVAFWCDPISGHATLYWYRQILGQGPELLVQFQDESVVDDSQLPKDRFSAERLKGVDSTLKIQPAELGDSAMYLCASSRKANSGGYTDTQYFGPGTRLTVL.

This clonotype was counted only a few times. The CDR3 region is CASSKEGAEGNQPQHF. DNA for the CDR3: TGTGCCAGCAGCAAAGAAGGGGCCGAGGGCAATCAGCCCCAGCATTTT. This rearrangement joins TRBV21-1 to TRBJ1-5; the tabulated D call, TRBD1, remains unverified against the DNA. TRBV21-1 is deemed a pseudogene. This CDR3 spans 16 amino acids.

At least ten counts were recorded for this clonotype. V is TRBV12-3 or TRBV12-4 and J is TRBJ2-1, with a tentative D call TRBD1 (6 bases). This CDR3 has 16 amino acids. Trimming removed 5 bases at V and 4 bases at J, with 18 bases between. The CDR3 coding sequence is TGTGCCAGCAGTCCCCACGGACCAGGGGATTACAATGAGCAGTTCTTC. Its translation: CASSPHGPGDYNEQFF.

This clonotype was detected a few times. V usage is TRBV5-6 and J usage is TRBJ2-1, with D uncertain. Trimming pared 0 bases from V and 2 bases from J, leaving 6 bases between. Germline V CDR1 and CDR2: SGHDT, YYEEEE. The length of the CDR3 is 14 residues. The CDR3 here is CASSLDSTYNEQFF. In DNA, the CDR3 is TGTGCCAGCAGCTTGGACAGTACCTACAATGAGCAGTTCTTC.

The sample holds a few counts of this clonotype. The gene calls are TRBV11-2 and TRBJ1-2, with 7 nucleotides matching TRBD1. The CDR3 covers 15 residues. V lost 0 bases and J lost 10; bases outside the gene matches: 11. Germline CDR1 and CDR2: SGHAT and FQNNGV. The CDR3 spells CASSLEIGTAQPYTF. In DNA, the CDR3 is TGTGCCAGCAGCTTAGAGATCGGGACAGCCCAGCCCTACACCTTC.

CDR3 loop: CSATTSGGAGDTQYF. DNA for the CDR3: TGCAGTGCTACTACTAGCGGGGGGGCTGGAGATACGCAGTATTTT. V and J are TRBV20-1 and TRBJ2-3, with 13 bases aligning to TRBD2. With V trimmed by 4 bases and J by 5 bases, 6 bases remained unmatched. The CDR3 covers 15 residues. CDR1 DFQATT and CDR2 SNEGSKA come from the germline V gene (reference sequence).

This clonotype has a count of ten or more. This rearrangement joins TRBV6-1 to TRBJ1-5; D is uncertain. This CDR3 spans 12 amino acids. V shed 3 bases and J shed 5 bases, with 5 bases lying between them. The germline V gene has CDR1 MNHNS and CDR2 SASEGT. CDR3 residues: CASSEGYQPQHF. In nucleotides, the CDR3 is TGTGCCAGCAGTGAGGGGTATCAGCCCCAGCATTTT.

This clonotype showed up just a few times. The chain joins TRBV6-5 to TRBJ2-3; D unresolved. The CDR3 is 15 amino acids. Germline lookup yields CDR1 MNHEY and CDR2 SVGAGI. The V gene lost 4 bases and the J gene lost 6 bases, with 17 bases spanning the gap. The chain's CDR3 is CASSLVYPDRDTQYF. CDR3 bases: TGTGCCAGCAGTTTGGTGTACCCGGATCGTGATACGCAGTATTTT.

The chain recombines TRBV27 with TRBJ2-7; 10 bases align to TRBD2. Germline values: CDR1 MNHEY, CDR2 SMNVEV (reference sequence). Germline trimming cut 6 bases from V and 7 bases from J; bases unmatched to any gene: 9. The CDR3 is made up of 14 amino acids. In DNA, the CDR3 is TGTGCCAGCAGCATCTGGACTAGCGGAAGGGAGCAGTACTTC. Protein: CASSIWTSGREQYF.

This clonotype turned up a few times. The CDR3 loop is CATSSELGPQHF. The CDR3 DNA is TGTGCCACCAGTTCCGAACTCGGGCCCCAGCATTTT. This chain uses TRBV24-1 with TRBJ1-5; D not resolved. The germline gives CDR1 KGHDR, CDR2 SFDVKD. This CDR3 has 12 amino acids. Trimming took off 6 bases at V and 9 bases at J, with 11 bases between the two ends.

The CDR3, as DNA: TGTGCCAGCAGCTTATCACTCACCACAGATACGCAGTATTTT. Protein product: CASSLSLTTDTQYF. The J gene is TRBJ2-3, the V gene TRBV7-2, with unresolved D. CDR3 length equals 14 residues. V was pared by 2 bases and J by 2 bases, with 8 bases between. CDR1 is SGHTA and CDR2 is FQGNSA in the germline V gene. Full variable domain (rest looked up from reference TRBV7-2 and TRBJ2-3): GAGVSQSPSNKVTEKGKDVELRCDPISGHTALYWYRQSLGQGLEFLIYFQGNSAPDKSGLPSDRFSAERTGGSVSTLTIQRTQQEDSAVYLCASSLSLTTDTQYFGPGTRLTVL.

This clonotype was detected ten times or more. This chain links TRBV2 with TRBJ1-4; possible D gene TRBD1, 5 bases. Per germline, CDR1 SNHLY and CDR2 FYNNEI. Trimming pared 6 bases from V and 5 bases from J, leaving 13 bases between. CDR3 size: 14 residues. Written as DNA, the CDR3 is TGTGCCAGCAGGATGGGACGGGGAAATGAAAAACTGTTTTTT. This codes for CASRMGRGNEKLFF.

The CDR3 DNA reads TGCAGCGTTGGGGACAGTGGTTATCAGCCCCAGCATTTT. This sequence encodes CSVGDSGYQPQHF. V usage is TRBV29-1 and J usage is TRBJ1-5, with 7 positions matching TRBD1. The germline gives CDR1 SQVTM, CDR2 ANQGSEA. This CDR3 spans 13 amino acids. Trimming at V came to 4 bases and at J to 5 bases, leaving 5 bases not matched to a gene.

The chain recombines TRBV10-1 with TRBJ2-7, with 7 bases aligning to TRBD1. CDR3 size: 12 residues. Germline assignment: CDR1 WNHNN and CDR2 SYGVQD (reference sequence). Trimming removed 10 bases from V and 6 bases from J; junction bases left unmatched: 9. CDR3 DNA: TGCGCCACCCCTGGGGACAGTGGCGAGCAGTACTTC. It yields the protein CATPGDSGEQYF.

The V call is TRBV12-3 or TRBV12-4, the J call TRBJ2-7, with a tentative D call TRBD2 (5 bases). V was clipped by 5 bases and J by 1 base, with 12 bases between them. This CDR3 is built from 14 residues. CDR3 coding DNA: TGTGCCAGCAGTAGTAGCGAAGCATCCTACGAGCAGTACTTC. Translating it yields CASSSSEASYEQYF.

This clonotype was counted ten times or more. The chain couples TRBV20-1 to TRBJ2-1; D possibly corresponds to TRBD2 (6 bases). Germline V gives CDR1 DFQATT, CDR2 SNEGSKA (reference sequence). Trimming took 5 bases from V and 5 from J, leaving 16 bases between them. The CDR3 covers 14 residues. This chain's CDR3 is CSAWGGLSNNEQFF. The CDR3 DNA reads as TGCAGTGCTTGGGGCGGACTATCTAACAATGAGCAGTTCTTC.

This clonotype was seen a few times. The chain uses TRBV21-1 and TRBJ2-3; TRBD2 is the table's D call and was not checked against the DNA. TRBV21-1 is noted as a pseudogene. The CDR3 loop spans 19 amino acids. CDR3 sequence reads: CASSNSSSGRPISTDTQYF. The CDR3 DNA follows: TGTGCCAGCAGCAATAGTTCCAGCGGGAGACCCATTAGCACAGATACGCAGTATTTT.

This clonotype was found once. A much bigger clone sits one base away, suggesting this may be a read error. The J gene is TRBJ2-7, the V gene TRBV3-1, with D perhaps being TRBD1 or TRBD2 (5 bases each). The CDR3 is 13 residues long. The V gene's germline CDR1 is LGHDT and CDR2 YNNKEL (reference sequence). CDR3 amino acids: CASRQDPRGRQYF. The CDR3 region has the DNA TGTGCCAGCCGCCAAGACCCACGGGGCCGGCAGTACTTC.

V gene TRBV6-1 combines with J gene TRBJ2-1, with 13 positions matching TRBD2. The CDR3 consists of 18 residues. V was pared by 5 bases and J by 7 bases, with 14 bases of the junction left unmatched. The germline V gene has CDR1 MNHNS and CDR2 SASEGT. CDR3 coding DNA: TGTGCCAGCAGTCCCAAAGCCGGGACTAGCGGGGCTCGTAATGAGCAGTTCTTC. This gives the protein CASSPKAGTSGARNEQFF.

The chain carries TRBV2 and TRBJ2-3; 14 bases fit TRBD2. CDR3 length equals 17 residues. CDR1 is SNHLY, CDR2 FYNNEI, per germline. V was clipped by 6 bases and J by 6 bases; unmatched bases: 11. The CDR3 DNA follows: TGTGCCAGCAGCGCCGGGACTAGCGGGAGAAGTATGGATACGCAGTATTTT. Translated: CASSAGTSGRSMDTQYF.

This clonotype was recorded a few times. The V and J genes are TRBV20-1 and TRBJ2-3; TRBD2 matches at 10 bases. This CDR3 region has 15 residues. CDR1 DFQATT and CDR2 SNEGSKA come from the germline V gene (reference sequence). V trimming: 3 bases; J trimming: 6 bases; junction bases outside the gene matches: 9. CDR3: CSARGISGGADTQYF. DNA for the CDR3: TGCAGTGCTAGGGGGATAAGCGGGGGGGCGGATACGCAGTATTTT.

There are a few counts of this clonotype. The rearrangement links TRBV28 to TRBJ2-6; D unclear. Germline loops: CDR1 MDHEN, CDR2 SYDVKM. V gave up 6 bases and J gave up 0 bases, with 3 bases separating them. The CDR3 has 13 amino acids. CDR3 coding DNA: TGTGCCAGCAGGTTCTCTGGGGCCAACGTCCTGACTTTC. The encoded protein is CASRFSGANVLTF. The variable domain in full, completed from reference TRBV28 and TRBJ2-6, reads DVKVTQSSRYLVKRTGEKVFLECVQDMDHENMFWYRQDPGLGLRLIYFSYDVKMKEKGDIPEGYSVSREKKERFSLILESASTNQTSMYLCASRFSGANVLTFGAGSRLTVL.